Sequencing of this T cell receptor beta chain was carried out in a study of control samples from healthy donors and cancer patients. This CDR3 contains 12 residues. In germline, CDR1 is ENHRY, CDR2 SYGVKD. V was trimmed by 6 bases and J by 6 bases, leaving 12 bases between them. Libraries were prepared by immunoSEQ multiplex PCR; TCRdb keeps only in-frame clonotypes and omits some of them. The data hold roughly 63,000 clones, with about 90% observed a single time. The TCR sequence derives from a man between 60 and 75 years old with colorectal cancer. The chain links TRBV10-3 to TRBJ2-7; D unresolved. Sample: PBMCs. CDR3 protein: CAISPPEGEQYF. In DNA, the CDR3 is TGTGCCATCAGCCCACCGGAAGGCGAGCAGTACTTC.